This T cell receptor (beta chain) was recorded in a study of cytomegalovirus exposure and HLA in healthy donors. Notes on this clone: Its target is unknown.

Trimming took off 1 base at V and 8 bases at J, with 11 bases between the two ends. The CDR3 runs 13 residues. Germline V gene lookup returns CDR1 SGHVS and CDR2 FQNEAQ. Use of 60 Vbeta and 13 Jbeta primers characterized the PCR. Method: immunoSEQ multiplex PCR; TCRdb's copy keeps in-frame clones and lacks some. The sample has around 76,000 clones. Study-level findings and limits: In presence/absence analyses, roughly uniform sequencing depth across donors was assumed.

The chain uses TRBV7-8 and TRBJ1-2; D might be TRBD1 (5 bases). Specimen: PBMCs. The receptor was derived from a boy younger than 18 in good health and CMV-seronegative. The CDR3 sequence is CASSLGGASGYTF. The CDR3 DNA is TGTGCCAGCAGCTTAGGTGGGGCGAGCGGCTACACCTTC.